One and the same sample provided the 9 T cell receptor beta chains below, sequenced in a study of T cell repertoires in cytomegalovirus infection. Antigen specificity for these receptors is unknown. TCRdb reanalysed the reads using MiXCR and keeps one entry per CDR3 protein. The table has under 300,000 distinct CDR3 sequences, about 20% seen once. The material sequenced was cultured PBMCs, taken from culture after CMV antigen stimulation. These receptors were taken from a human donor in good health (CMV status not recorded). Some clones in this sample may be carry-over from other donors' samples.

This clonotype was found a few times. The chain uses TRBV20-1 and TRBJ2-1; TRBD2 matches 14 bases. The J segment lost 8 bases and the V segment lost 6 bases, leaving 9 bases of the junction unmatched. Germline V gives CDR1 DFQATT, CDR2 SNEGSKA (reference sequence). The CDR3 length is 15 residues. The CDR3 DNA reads TGCAGTGCCCCTAGGACTAGCGGGAGGACGGATGAGCAGTTCTTC. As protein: CSAPRTSGRTDEQFF.

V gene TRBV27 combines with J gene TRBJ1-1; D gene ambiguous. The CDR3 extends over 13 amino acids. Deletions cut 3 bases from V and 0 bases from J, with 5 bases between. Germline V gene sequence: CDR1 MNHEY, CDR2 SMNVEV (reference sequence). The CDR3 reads CASSFWMNTEAFF. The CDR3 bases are TGTGCCAGCAGTTTCTGGATGAACACTGAAGCTTTCTTT.

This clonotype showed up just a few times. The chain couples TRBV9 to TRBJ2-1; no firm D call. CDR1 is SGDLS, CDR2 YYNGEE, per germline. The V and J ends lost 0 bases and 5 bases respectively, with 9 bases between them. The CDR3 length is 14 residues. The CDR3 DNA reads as TGTGCCAGCAGCGTAGTGGGATCCAACAATGAGCAGTTCTTC. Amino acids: CASSVVGSNNEQFF.

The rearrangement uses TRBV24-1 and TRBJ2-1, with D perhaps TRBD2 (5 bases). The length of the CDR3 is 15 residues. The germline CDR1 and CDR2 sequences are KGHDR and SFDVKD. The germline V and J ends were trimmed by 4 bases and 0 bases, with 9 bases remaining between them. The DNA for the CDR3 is TGTGCCACCAGTGACAGACTAAGCTCCTACAATGAGCAGTTCTTC. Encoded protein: CATSDRLSSYNEQFF.

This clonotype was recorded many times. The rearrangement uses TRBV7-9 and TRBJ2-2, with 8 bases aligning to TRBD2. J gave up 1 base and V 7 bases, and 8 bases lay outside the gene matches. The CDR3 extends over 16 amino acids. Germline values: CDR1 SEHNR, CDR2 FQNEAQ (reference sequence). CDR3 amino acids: CASIHRLAMNTGELFF. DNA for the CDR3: TGTGCCAGCATCCATCGACTAGCGATGAACACCGGGGAGCTGTTTTTT. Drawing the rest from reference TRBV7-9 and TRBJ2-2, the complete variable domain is DTGVSQNPRHKITKRGQNVTFRCDPISEHNRLYWYRQTLGQGPEFLTYFQNEAQLEKSRLLSDRFSAERPKGSFSTLEIQRTEQGDSAMYLCASIHRLAMNTGELFFGEGSRLTVL.

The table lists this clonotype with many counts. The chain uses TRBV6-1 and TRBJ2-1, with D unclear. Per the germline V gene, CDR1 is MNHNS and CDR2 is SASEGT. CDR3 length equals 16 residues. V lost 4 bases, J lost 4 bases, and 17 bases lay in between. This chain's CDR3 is CASSGPTARKYNEQFF. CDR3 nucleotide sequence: TGTGCCAGCAGTGGTCCTACAGCGAGGAAGTACAATGAGCAGTTCTTC.

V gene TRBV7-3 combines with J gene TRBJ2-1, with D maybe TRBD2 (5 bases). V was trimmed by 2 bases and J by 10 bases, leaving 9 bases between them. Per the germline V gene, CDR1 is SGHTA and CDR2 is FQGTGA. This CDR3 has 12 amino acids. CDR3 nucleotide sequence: TGTGCCAGCAGCTTATCCCGGGAAGAGCAGTTCTTC. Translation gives CASSLSREEQFF.

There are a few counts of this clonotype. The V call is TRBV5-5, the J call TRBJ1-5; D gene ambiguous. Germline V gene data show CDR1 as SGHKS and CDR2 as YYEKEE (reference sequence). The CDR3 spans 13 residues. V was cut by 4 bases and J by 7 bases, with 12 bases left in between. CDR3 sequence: CASSPAAGQPQHF. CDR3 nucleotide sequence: TGTGCCAGCAGCCCGGCTGCCGGACAGCCCCAGCATTTT.

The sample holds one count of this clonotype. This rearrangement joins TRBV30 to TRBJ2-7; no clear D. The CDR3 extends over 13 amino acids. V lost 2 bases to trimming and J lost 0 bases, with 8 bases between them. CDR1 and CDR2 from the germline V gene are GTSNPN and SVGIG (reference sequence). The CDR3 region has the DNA TGTGCCTGGAGTACCGGGTCCTCCTACGAGCAGTACTTC. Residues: CAWSTGSSYEQYF.